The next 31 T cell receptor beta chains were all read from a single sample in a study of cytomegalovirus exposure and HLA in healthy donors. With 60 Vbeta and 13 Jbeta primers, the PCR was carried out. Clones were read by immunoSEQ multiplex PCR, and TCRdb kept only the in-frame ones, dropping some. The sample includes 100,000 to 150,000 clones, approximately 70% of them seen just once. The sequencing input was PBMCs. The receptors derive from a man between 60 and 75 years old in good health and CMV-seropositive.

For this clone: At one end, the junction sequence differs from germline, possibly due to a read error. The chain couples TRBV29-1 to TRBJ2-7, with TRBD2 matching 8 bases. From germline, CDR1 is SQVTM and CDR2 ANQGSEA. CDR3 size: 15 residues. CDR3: CSVEGDLAGTYEQYF. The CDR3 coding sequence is TGCAGCGTCGAAGGCGACTTAGCGGGGACCTACGAGCAGTACTTC.

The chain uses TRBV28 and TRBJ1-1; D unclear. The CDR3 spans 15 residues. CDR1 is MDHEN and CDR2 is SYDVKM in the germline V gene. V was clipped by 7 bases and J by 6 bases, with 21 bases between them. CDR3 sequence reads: CASTDFPTREPEAFF. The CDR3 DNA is TGTGCCAGCACCGACTTCCCGACCAGAGAACCTGAAGCTTTCTTT.

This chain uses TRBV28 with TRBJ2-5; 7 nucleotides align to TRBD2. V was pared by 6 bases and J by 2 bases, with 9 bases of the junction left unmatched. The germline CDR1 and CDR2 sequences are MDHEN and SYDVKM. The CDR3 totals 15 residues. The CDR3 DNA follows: TGTGCCAGCAGCCCCGCGGGAGTTCAACAAGAGACCCAGTACTTC. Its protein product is CASSPAGVQQETQYF.

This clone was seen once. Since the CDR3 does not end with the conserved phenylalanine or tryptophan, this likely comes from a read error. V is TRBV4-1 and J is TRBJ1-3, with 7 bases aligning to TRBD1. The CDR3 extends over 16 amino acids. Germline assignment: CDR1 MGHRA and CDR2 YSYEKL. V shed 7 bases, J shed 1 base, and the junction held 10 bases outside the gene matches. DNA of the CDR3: TGCGCCAGCACTACAGGGGTGCCCCTATCTGGAAACACCATATATCTT. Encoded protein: CASTTGVPLSGNTIYL.

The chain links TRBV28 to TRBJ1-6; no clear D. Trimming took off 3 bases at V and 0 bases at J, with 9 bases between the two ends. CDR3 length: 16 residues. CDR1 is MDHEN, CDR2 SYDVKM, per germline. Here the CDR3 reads CASSFPSSSYNSPLHF. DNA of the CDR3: TGTGCCAGCAGTTTCCCCTCTAGCTCCTATAATTCACCCCTCCACTTT.

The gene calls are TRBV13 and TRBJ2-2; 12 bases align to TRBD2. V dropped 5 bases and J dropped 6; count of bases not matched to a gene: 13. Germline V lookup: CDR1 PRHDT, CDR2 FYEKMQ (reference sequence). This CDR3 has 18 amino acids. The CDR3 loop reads CASSQEATSGGMAGELFF. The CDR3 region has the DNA TGTGCCAGCAGCCAAGAGGCTACTAGCGGGGGGATGGCCGGGGAGCTGTTTTTT.

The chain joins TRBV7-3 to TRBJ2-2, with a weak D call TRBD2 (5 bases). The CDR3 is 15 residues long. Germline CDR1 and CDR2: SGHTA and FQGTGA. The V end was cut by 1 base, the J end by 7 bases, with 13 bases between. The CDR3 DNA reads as TGTGCCAGCAGCTTAATAAGCGGTGTGGGCGGGGAGCTGTTTTTT. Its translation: CASSLISGVGGELFF.

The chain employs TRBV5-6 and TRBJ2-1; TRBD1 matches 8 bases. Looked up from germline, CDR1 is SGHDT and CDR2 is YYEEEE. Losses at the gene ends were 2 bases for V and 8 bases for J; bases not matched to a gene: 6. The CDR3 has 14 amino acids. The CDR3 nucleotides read TGTGCCAGCAGCTTCGGGACAGGTAACCATGAGCAGTTCTTC. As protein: CASSFGTGNHEQFF. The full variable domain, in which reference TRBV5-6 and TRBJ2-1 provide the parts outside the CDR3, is DAGVTQSPTHLIKTRGQQVTLRCSPKSGHDTVSWYQQALGQGPQFIFQYYEEEERQRGNFPDRFSGHQFPNYSSELNVNALLLGDSALYLCASSFGTGNHEQFFGPGTRLTVL.

CDR3 nucleotide sequence: TGTGCCAGCAGCCCCCGGCGACTAGCGGGGAGTGATGAGCAGTTCTTC. As protein: CASSPRRLAGSDEQFF. The chain carries TRBV7-9 and TRBJ2-1; 11 bases align to TRBD2. This CDR3 comprises 16 residues. In germline, CDR1 is SEHNR, CDR2 FQNEAQ (reference sequence). V trimming: 5 bases; J trimming: 8 bases; junction bases outside the gene matches: 11.

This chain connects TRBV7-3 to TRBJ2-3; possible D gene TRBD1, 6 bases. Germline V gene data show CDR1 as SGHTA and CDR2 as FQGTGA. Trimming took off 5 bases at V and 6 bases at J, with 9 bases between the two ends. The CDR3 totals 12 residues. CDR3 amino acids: CASSPGQDTQYF. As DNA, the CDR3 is TGTGCCAGCAGCCCAGGACAGGATACGCAGTATTTT.

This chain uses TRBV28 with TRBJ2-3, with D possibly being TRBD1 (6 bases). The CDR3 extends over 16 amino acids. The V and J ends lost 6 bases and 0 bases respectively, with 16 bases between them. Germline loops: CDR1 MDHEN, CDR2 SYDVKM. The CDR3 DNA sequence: TGTGCCAGCAGCCCTCGGGGACACCCGAGCACAGATACGCAGTATTTT. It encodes CASSPRGHPSTDTQYF.

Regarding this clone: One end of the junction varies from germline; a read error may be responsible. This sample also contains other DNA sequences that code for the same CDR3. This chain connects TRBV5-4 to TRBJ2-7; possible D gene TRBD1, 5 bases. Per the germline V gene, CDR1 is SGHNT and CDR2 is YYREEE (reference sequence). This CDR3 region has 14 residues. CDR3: CASSPRAGSYEQYF. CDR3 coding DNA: TGCGCCAGCAGCCCCCGGGCAGGGTCCTACGAGCAGTACTTC.

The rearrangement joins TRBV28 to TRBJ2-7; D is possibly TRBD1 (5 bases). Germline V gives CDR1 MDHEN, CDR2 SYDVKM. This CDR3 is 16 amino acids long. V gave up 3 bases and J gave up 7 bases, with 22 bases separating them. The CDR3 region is CASSLGLPRSYLEQYF. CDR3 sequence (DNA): TGTGCCAGCAGTTTGGGGCTCCCGCGAAGTTACTTAGAGCAGTACTTC.

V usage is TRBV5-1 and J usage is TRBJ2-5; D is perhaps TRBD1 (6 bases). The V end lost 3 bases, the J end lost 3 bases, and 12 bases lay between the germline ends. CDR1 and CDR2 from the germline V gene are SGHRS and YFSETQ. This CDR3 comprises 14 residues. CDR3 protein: CASSWLRQEETQYF. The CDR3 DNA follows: TGCGCCAGCAGCTGGCTAAGACAGGAAGAGACCCAGTACTTC. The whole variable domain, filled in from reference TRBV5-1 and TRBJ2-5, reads KAGVTQTPRYLIKTRGQQVTLSCSPISGHRSVSWYQQTPGQGLQFLFEYFSETQRNKGNFPGRFSGRQFSNSRSEMNVSTLELGDSALYLCASSWLRQEETQYFGPGTRLLVL.

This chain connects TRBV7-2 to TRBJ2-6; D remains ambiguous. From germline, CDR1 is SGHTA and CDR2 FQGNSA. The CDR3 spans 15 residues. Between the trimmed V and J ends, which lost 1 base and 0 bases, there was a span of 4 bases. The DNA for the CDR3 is TGTGCCAGCAGCTTAGACAGCTCTGGGGCCAACGTCCTGACTTTC. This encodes CASSLDSSGANVLTF.

The CDR3 DNA reads TGTGCCTGGAGTGTTCAGGGGGTGGGGGAAAAACTGTTTTTT. Protein product: CAWSVQGVGEKLFF. V is TRBV30 and J is TRBJ1-4, with 7 bases identical to TRBD1. Per the germline V gene, CDR1 is GTSNPN and CDR2 is SVGIG (reference sequence). The trim removed 0 bases at V and 8 bases at J, leaving 6 bases unmatched. The CDR3 loop spans 14 amino acids.

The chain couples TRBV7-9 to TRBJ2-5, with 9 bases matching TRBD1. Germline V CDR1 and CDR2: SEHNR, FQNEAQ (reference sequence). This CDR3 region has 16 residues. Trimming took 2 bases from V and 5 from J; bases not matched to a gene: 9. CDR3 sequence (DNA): TGTGCCAGCAGCTTAATGGAGGGACAGGGCGAGGAGACCCAGTACTTC. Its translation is CASSLMEGQGEETQYF.

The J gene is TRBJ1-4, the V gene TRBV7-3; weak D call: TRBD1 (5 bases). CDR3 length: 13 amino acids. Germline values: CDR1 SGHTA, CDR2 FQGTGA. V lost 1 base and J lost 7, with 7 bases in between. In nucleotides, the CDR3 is TGTGCCAGCAGCTTAAGGGGGGGTGAAAAACTGTTTTTT. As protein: CASSLRGGEKLFF.

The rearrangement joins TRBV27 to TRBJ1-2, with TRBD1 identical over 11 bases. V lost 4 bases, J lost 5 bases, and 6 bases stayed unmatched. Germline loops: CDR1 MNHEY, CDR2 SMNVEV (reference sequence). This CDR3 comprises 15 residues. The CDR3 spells CASSWAGTGGYGYTF. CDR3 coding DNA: TGTGCCAGCAGTTGGGCCGGGACAGGGGGATATGGCTACACCTTC.

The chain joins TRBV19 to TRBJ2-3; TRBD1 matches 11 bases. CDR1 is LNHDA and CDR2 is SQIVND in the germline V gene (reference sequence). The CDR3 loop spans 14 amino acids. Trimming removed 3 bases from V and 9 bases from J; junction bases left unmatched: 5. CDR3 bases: TGTGCCAGTAGTATTGGGACAGGGGGTCCCACGCAGTATTTT. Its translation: CASSIGTGGPTQYF.

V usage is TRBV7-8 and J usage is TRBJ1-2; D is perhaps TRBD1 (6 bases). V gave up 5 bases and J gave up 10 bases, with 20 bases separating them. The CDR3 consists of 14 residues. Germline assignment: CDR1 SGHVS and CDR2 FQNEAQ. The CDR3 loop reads CASSPSGREGDYTF. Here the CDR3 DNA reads TGTGCCAGCAGCCCATCCGGCAGGGAGGGGGACTACACCTTC.

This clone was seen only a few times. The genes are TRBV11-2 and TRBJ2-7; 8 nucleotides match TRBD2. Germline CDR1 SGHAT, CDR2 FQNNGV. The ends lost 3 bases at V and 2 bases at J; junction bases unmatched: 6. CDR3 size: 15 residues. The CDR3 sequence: CASSFSSGVTYEQYF. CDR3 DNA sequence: TGTGCCAGCAGCTTTAGTAGCGGGGTTACCTACGAGCAGTACTTC.

DNA of the CDR3: TGCGCCAGCAGCTTAACAGTGAACACTGAAGCTTTCTTT. Encoded protein: CASSLTVNTEAFF. The rearrangement joins TRBV10-1 to TRBJ1-1, with D uncertain. This CDR3 region has 13 residues. Germline assignment: CDR1 WNHNN and CDR2 SYGVQD (reference sequence). The V end was cut by 6 bases, the J end by 0 bases, with 8 bases between.

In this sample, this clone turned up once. CDR3 in DNA: TGCGCCAGCAGCCTCTTGGGACAGGGATATGGCTACACCTTC. Protein sequence: CASSLLGQGYGYTF. The chain couples TRBV5-1 to TRBJ1-2, with 9 nucleotides matching TRBD1. Looked up from germline, CDR1 is SGHRS and CDR2 is YFSETQ. The CDR3 runs to 14 residues. J gave up 5 bases and V 4 bases, and 6 bases lay outside the gene matches.

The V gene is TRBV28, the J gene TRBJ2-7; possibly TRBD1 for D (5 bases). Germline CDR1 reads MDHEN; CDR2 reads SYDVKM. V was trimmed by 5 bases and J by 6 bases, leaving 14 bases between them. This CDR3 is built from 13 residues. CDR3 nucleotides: TGTGCCAGCAGTCCCCCATTTGGGGCCGAGCAGTACTTC. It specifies CASSPPFGAEQYF.

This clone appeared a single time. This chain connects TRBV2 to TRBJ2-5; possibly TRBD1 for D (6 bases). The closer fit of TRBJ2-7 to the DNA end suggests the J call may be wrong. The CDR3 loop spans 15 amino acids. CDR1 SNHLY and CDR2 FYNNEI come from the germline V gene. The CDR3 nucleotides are TGTGCCAGCAGGTGGGGGCAATCGAGCTCCTACGAGCAGTACTTC. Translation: CASRWGQSSSYEQYF.

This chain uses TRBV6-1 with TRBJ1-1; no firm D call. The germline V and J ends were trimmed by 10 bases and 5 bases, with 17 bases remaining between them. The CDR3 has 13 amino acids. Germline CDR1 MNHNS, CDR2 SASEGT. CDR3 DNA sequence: TGTGCCACCCGGTTCGCCCGAGGGACTGAAGCTTTCTTT. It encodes CATRFARGTEAFF.

In nucleotides, the CDR3 is TGCGCCAGCAGCTGGGGGGGGACAGGCAAAAACATTCAGTACTTC. It yields the protein CASSWGGTGKNIQYF. The J gene is TRBJ2-4, the V gene TRBV5-1; weak D call: TRBD1 (8 bases). There are 15 residues in the CDR3. Trimming took 3 bases from V and 3 from J, leaving 13 bases between them. CDR1 is SGHRS and CDR2 is YFSETQ in the germline V gene.

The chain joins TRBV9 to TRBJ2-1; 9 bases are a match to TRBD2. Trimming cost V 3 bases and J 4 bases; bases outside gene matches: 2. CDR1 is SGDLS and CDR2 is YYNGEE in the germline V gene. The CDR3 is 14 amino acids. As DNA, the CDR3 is TGTGCCAGCAGCGCCCTAGCGGGGTACAATGAGCAGTTCTTC. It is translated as CASSALAGYNEQFF.

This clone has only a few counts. Here the CDR3 DNA reads TGTGCCAGCAGACGGGACACTCAGAACACTGAAGCTTTCTTT. It codes for CASRRDTQNTEAFF. The J gene is TRBJ1-1, the V gene TRBV2; D perhaps matches TRBD1 (6 bases). The germline V and J ends were trimmed by 6 bases and 1 base, with 12 bases remaining between them. The CDR3 has 14 residues. Germline CDR1 and CDR2: SNHLY and FYNNEI.

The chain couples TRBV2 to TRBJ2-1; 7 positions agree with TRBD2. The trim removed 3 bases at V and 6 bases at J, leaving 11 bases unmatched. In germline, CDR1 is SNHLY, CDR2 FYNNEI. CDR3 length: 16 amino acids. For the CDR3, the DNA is TGTGCCAGCAGTGATCAAGGCGGGGGAATCGGCAATGAGCAGTTCTTC. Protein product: CASSDQGGGIGNEQFF.